A selection of T cell receptor beta chains follows, all from one sample in a study of blood T cell repertoires in COVID-19. Measured with immunoSEQ multiplex PCR; TCRdb has only the in-frame clones, and not every one. The table records about 290,000 clones, about 82% of them present only once. The material sequenced was peripheral blood. The source is a woman between 45 and 65 years old with active or convalescent COVID-19. The CDR3 runs from the conserved cysteine through the conserved F or W. Fields, in order: D gene, clone size, J gene, V gene, CDR3 DNA, CDR3 protein. D genes are given only for firm matches. Only some rows state a clone size, as once, few, many or a class for expanded clones.

>TRBD1|.|TRBJ1-4|TRBV5-5
TGTGCCAGCAGCTTGGAACAGGGGGTGGTTGTTGAAAAACTGTTTTTT
CASSLEQGVVVEKLFF
>.|.|TRBJ1-2|TRBV2
TGTGCCAGCGGAGAGGGAGACTATGGCTACACCTTC
CASGEGDYGYTF
>TRBD1|.|TRBJ1-5|TRBV5-1
TGCGCCAGCAGCTCTACAGGGGGCACCCAGCCCCAGCATTTT
CASSSTGGTQPQHF
>TRBD2|many|TRBJ2-1|TRBV9
TGTGCCAGCAGCGTAGTCGGCGGGAGGGCCAATGAGCAGTTCTTC
CASSVVGGRANEQFF
>TRBD1|few|TRBJ1-3|TRBV10-3
TGTGCCATCAGCGAGTCCCGGGACAGGGCTGGTGGAAACACCATATATTTT
CAISESRDRAGGNTIYF
>TRBD1|.|TRBJ1-1|TRBV2
TGTGCCAGCAGTGATAAAAGGACAGGGAAGGGTACTGAAGCTTTCTTT
CASSDKRTGKGTEAFF
>TRBD2|.|TRBJ2-1|TRBV5-4
TGTGCCAGCAGCCCTTCTAGCGGGAAGTCCTACAATGAGCAGTTCTTC
CASSPSSGKSYNEQFF
>.|few|TRBJ1-5|TRBV6-1
TGTGCCAGCAGTGAGAGAAACAGGGATCAGCCCCAGCATTTT
CASSERNRDQPQHF
>.|.|TRBJ1-6|TRBV27
TGTGCCAGCAGTTGGGCGCAGGGAGGTAATTCACCCCTCCACTTT
CASSWAQGGNSPLHF
>TRBD1|.|TRBJ1-3|TRBV5-6
TGTGCCAGCAGCTTGGCAGGGGGTCCCTTATATTTT
CASSLAGGPLYF
>.|.|TRBJ1-1|TRBV6-6
TGTGCCAGCAGTCGTCGGGGGGACACTGAAGCTTTCTTT
CASSRRGDTEAFF
>TRBD1|once|TRBJ1-1|TRBV18
TGTGCCAGCTCACCAGGTAACAGGGGGCTTACTGAAGCTTTCTTT
CASSPGNRGLTEAFF
>TRBD1|.|TRBJ2-7|TRBV29-1
TGCAGCGCCCCCGGGACAGGAGGCTCCGAGCAGTACTTC
CSAPGTGGSEQYF
>TRBD1|.|TRBJ2-1|TRBV19
TGTGCCAGTAGTACCGGGACAGGGAATTTAGGGAGCTCCTACAATGAGCAGTTCTTC
CASSTGTGNLGSSYNEQFF
>TRBD2|.|TRBJ2-1|TRBV15
TGTGCCACCAGCAGAGGGAGAGCCGGGACTAGTGTAGGGCAGTTCTTC
CATSRGRAGTSVGQFF
>.|.|TRBJ2-6|TRBV7-2
TGTGCCAGCAGCTTTAGCCCGCGCTCTGGGGCCAACGTCCTGACTTTC
CASSFSPRSGANVLTF
>TRBD1|.|TRBJ2-6|TRBV19
TGCCATCCGGGACAGGGGCCCTCTGGGGCCAACGTCCTGACTTTC
CHPGQGPSGANVLTF
>.|once|TRBJ1-1|TRBV7-9
TGTGCCAGCAGCTTAGCGACCGGGGTGAACACTGAAGCTTTCTTT
CASSLATGVNTEAFF
>.|.|TRBJ1-3|TRBV7-9
TGTGCCAGCAGCTCAGGAGGGACTTCTGGAAACACCATATATTTT
CASSSGGTSGNTIYF
>TRBD1|.|TRBJ1-2|TRBV7-9
TGTGCCAGCAGCCTGGGACAGGGGCAAGAAGGCTACACCTTC
CASSLGQGQEGYTF
>.|once|TRBJ2-3|TRBV14
TGTGCCAGCAGCCCACATAGCGGAACAGATACGCAGTATTTT
CASSPHSGTDTQYF